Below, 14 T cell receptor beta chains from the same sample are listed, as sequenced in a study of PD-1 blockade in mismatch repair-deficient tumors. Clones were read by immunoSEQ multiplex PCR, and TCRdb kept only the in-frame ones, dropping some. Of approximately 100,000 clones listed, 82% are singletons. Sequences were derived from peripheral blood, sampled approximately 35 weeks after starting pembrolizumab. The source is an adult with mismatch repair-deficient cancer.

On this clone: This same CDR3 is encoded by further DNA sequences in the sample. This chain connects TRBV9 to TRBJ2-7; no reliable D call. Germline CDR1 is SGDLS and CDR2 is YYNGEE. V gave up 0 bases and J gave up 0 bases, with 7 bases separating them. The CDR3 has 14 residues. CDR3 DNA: TGTGCCAGCAGCGTAGCTTACGGCTCCTACGAGCAGTACTTC. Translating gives CASSVAYGSYEQYF.

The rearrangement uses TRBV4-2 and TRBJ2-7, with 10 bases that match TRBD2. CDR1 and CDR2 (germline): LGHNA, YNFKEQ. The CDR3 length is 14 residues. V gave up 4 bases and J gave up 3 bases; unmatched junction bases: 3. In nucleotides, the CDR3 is TGTGCCAGCAGCCCGCCTAGCGGGGGCTACGAGCAGTACTTC. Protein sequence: CASSPPSGGYEQYF.

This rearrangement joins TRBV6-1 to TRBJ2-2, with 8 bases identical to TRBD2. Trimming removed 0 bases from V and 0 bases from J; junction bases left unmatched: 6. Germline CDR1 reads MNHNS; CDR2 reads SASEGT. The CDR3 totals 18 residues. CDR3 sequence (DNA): TGTGCCAGCAGTGAAGCGGGGCCACTAGCGGCGAACACCGGGGAGCTGTTTTTT. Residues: CASSEAGPLAANTGELFF.

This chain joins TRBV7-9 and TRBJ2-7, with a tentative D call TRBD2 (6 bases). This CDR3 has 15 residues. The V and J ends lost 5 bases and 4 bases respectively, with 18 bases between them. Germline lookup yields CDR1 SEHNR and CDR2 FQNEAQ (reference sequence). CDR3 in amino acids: CASSPTMGGVYEQYF. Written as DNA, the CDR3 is TGTGCCAGCAGCCCAACAATGGGGGGAGTGTACGAGCAGTACTTC.

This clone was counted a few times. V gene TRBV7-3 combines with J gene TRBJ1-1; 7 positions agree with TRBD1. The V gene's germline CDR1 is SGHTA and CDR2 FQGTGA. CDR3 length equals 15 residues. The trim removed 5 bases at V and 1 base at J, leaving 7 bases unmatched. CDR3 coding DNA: TGTGCCAGCAGCCTGACAGGGTCAGGGAACACTGAAGCTTTCTTT. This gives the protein CASSLTGSGNTEAFF.

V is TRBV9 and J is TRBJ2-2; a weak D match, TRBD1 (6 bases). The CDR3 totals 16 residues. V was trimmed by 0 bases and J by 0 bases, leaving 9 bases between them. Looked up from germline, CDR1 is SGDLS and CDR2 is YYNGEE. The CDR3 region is CASSVGTDPNTGELFF. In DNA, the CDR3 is TGTGCCAGCAGCGTAGGGACAGACCCGAACACCGGGGAGCTGTTTTTT.

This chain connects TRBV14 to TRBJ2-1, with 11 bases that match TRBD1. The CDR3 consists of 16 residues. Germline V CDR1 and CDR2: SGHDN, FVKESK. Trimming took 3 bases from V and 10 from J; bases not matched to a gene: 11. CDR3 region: CASSQRGQGVWNEQFF. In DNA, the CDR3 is TGTGCCAGCAGCCAGAGGGGACAGGGGGTGTGGAACGAGCAGTTCTTC.

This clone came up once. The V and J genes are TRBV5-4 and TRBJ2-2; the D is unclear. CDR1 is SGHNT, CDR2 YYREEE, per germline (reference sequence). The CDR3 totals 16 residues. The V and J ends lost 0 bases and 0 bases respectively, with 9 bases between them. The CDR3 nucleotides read TGTGCCAGCAGCTTGGACCCAGAAGCGAACACCGGGGAGCTGTTTTTT. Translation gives CASSLDPEANTGELFF.

CDR3 in DNA: TGTGCCAGCAGTTTACGTTTGGGACAGCTAGAGACCCAGTACTTC. Translated: CASSLRLGQLETQYF. This chain connects TRBV27 to TRBJ2-5, with 7 bases that match TRBD1. Germline CDR1 reads MNHEY; CDR2 reads SMNVEV (reference sequence). The CDR3 extends over 15 amino acids. V lost 2 bases to trimming and J lost 4 bases; unmatched junction nucleotides: 7.

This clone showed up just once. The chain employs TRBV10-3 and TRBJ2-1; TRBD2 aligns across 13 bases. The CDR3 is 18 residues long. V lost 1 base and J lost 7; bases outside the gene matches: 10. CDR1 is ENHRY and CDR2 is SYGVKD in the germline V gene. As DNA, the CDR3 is TGTGCCATCAGTGAGTTATGGACTAGCGGGAGTTCCAGTAATGAGCAGTTCTTC. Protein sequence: CAISELWTSGSSSNEQFF.

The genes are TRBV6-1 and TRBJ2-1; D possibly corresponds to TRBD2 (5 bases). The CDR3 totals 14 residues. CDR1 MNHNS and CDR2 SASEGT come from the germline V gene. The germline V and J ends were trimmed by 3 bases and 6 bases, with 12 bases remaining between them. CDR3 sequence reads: CASSDSWLANEQFF. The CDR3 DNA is TGTGCCAGCAGTGATTCTTGGCTAGCCAATGAGCAGTTCTTC.

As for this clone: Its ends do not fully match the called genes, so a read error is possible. DNA of the CDR3: TGTGCTAGCAGCTTAGGACAGTACAATGAGCAGTTCTTC. As protein: CASSLGQYNEQFF. The rearrangement links TRBV7-7 to TRBJ2-1, with D perhaps matching TRBD1 (6 bases). Germline V CDR1 and CDR2: SSHAT, FNYEAQ (reference sequence). CDR3 size: 13 residues.

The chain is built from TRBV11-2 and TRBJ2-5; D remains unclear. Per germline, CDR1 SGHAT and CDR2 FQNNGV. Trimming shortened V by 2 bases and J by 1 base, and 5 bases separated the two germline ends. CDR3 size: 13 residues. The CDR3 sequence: CASSLSFQETQYF. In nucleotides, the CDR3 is TGTGCCAGCAGCTTATCGTTCCAAGAGACCCAGTACTTC.

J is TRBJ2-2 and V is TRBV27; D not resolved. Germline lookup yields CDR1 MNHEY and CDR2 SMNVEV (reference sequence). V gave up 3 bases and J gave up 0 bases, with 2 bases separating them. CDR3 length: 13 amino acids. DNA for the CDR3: TGTGCCAGCAGTTTTTCGAACACCGGGGAGCTGTTTTTT. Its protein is CASSFSNTGELFF.